These 10 T cell receptor beta chains originate from one sample sequenced in a study of blood T cell repertoires in COVID-19. Clones were read by immunoSEQ multiplex PCR, and TCRdb kept only the in-frame ones, dropping some. Of approximately 100,000 clones listed, roughly 80% are singletons. The sequencing sample was made of peripheral blood. The receptors come from a woman of 80 years or more with active or convalescent COVID-19.

The table lists this clone with a few counts. The chain uses TRBV5-1 and TRBJ2-2; tentative D call: TRBD1 (6 bases). CDR3 length equals 17 residues. In germline, CDR1 is SGHRS, CDR2 YFSETQ. With 3 bases removed from V and 2 bases from J, the gap between germline ends came to 17 bases. The chain's CDR3 is CASSSRPGDTNTGELFF. The DNA for the CDR3 is TGCGCCAGCAGCTCGAGACCCGGGGACACAAACACCGGGGAGCTGTTTTTT.

The chain couples TRBV5-1 to TRBJ1-2; D possibly corresponds to TRBD1 (5 bases). CDR3 length equals 13 residues. The V end lost 5 bases, the J end lost 2 bases, and 10 bases lay between the germline ends. Germline V lookup: CDR1 SGHRS, CDR2 YFSETQ. In DNA form, the CDR3 reads TGCGCCAGCAGGGACAACCCCAACTATGGCTACACCTTC. Translation gives CASRDNPNYGYTF.

This clone showed up just once. V usage is TRBV9 and J usage is TRBJ2-1; D might be TRBD2 (7 bases). The CDR3 length is 16 residues. The V gene's germline CDR1 is SGDLS and CDR2 YYNGEE. Trimming cost V 0 bases and J 1 base, with 11 bases left between them. In nucleotides, the CDR3 is TGTGCCAGCAGCGTAGGAGGGGGGGTGTCCTACAATGAGCAGTTCTTC. This translates into CASSVGGGVSYNEQFF.

The chain carries TRBV5-1 and TRBJ2-3; D might be TRBD2 (5 bases). CDR1 is SGHRS, CDR2 YFSETQ, per germline. CDR3 length: 18 amino acids. V shed 0 bases and J shed 2 bases, with 19 bases lying between them. The CDR3 bases are TGCGCCAGCAGCTTGGGGTACCGGGATGGAACCTACACAGATACGCAGTATTTT. It specifies CASSLGYRDGTYTDTQYF. Full variable domain (missing parts from reference TRBV5-1 and TRBJ2-3): KAGVTQTPRYLIKTRGQQVTLSCSPISGHRSVSWYQQTPGQGLQFLFEYFSETQRNKGNFPGRFSGRQFSNSRSEMNVSTLELGDSALYLCASSLGYRDGTYTDTQYFGPGTRLTVL.

The rearrangement joins TRBV28 to TRBJ1-2; weak D call: TRBD1 (5 bases). Trimming left V 3 bases short and J 5 bases short, with 10 bases between. The CDR3 consists of 13 residues. Looked up from germline, CDR1 is MDHEN and CDR2 is SYDVKM. CDR3 region: CASSFRAGYGYTF. In DNA, the CDR3 is TGTGCCAGCAGTTTTCGAGCAGGGTATGGCTACACCTTC.

The chain recombines TRBV6-5 with TRBJ2-7; tentatively, D is TRBD1 (6 bases). The CDR3 sequence is 15 residues long. Germline V CDR1 and CDR2: MNHEY, SVGAGI. Trimming cost V 6 bases and J 3 bases, with 18 bases left between them. This chain's CDR3 is CASSFQGLVYYEQYF. CDR3 bases: TGTGCCAGCAGCTTTCAGGGGCTAGTTTACTACGAGCAGTACTTC.

The chain uses TRBV9 and TRBJ2-3; 9 bases are shared with TRBD2. V shed 2 bases, J shed 3 bases, and the junction held 7 bases outside the gene matches. The CDR3 sequence is 16 residues long. The germline V gene has CDR1 SGDLS and CDR2 YYNGEE. DNA of the CDR3: TGTGCCAGCAGCGTCCAAGCGGGAGGTGGGACAGATACGCAGTATTTT. It yields the protein CASSVQAGGGTDTQYF.

The gene calls are TRBV27 and TRBJ2-3; 11 bases fit TRBD2. This CDR3 spans 18 amino acids. Germline loops: CDR1 MNHEY, CDR2 SMNVEV (reference sequence). J lost 0 bases, V lost 3 bases, and 8 bases had no gene match. CDR3 nucleotide sequence: TGTGCCAGCAGTTTCTATACTAGCGGGAGATATAGCACAGATACGCAGTATTTT. Protein: CASSFYTSGRYSTDTQYF.

V and J are TRBV5-1 and TRBJ2-1; the D is unclear. The CDR3 sequence is 16 residues long. From germline, CDR1 is SGHRS and CDR2 YFSETQ. V dropped 3 bases and J dropped 3 bases, with 16 bases sitting between them. In DNA form, the CDR3 reads TGCGCCAGCAGCTCAAACCCCCGGGTCGGCTACAATGAGCAGTTCTTC. Translated, it gives CASSSNPRVGYNEQFF.

The chain has TRBV5-4 and TRBJ2-7; 12 bases match TRBD2. Trimming removed 4 bases from V and 6 bases from J; junction bases left unmatched: 17. There are 18 residues in the CDR3. Germline V CDR1 and CDR2: SGHNT, YYREEE (reference sequence). The CDR3 region is CASSGGSGLAGSVTEQYF. The CDR3 nucleotides read TGTGCCAGCAGCGGAGGATCGGGACTAGCGGGTTCTGTGACCGAGCAGTACTTC.